The subject of this entry is one T cell receptor beta chain. Its antigen is currently unknown. Sequencing used immunoSEQ multiplex PCR; TCRdb keeps in-frame clones, though not all of them. The sample lists fewer than 150,000 clones, approximately 90% occurring once. This record belongs to a study of T cell responses to AZD1222 COVID-19 vaccine. Study-wide findings and caveats: Donors skewed white British and female; clonal diversity was possibly underestimated. The breadth and depth of Spike-specific TCRs increased once two AZD1222 doses had been given. Repertoires were obtained only post-peak T cell response.

Pooling of second doses given at about 4 or about 12 weeks was done. Germline CDR1 SGHRS, CDR2 YFSETQ. Germline trimming cut 3 bases from V and 4 bases from J; bases unmatched to any gene: 6. The CDR3 has 15 amino acids. This rearrangement joins TRBV5-1 to TRBJ1-4; 7 nucleotides align to TRBD1. This sequence was found in an adult who received the AZD1222 COVID-19 vaccine. The material was peripheral blood, obtained 28 days after the second AZD1222 dose. The CDR3 spells CASSSTGSHNEKLFF. Here the CDR3 DNA reads TGCGCCAGCAGCTCGACAGGGTCCCATAATGAAAAACTGTTTTTT.